A single sample gave rise to the 25 T cell receptor beta chains below, sequenced in a study of cytomegalovirus exposure and HLA in healthy donors. With 60 Vbeta and 13 Jbeta primers, the PCR was carried out. Profiling relied on immunoSEQ multiplex PCR, and the TCRdb table lists in-frame clones only, not all of them. The data show under 300,000 clones, approximately 90% seen once. The source material was PBMCs. The receptors stem from a man aged 40-55 years in good health and CMV-seropositive.

The V gene is TRBV5-1, the J gene TRBJ2-3, with D perhaps matching TRBD2 (6 bases). This CDR3 contains 15 residues. Trimming took off 4 bases at V and 6 bases at J, with 18 bases between the two ends. Germline V gene sequence: CDR1 SGHRS, CDR2 YFSETQ. The CDR3 DNA sequence: TGCGCCAGCAGCCCCCCCGCTGGGGGGTCCGATACGCAGTATTTT. Translating it yields CASSPPAGGSDTQYF.

The V and J genes are TRBV28 and TRBJ1-5; weak D call: TRBD1 (6 bases). This CDR3 contains 15 residues. CDR1 and CDR2 (germline): MDHEN, SYDVKM. V dropped 7 bases and J dropped 4 bases, with 17 bases sitting between them. The CDR3 DNA is TGTGCCAGCAACCCCCAGGGGCCTCTAAATCAGCCCCAGCATTTT. It translates to CASNPQGPLNQPQHF.

The V and J genes are TRBV29-1 and TRBJ2-2, with D possibly matching TRBD1 (6 bases). Germline values: CDR1 SQVTM, CDR2 ANQGSEA. This CDR3 spans 14 amino acids. Between the trimmed V and J ends, which lost 3 bases and 5 bases, there was a span of 13 bases. The chain's CDR3 is CSVDQGRKTGELFF. CDR3 in DNA: TGCAGCGTTGACCAGGGGCGGAAGACCGGGGAGCTGTTTTTT.

The rearrangement joins TRBV27 to TRBJ2-5; maybe TRBD2 (7 bases). The J call may be wrong; the DNA end is better matched by TRBJ2-7. This CDR3 comprises 14 residues. The germline CDR1 and CDR2 sequences are MNHEY and SMNVEV (reference sequence). CDR3 in amino acids: CASSRAGARDEQYF. The CDR3 DNA reads as TGTGCCAGCTCCCGGGCGGGGGCGAGGGACGAGCAGTACTTC.

V is TRBV7-6 and J is TRBJ2-1; 9 nucleotides line up with TRBD2. Germline loops: CDR1 SGHVS, CDR2 FNYEAQ. This CDR3 is 17 amino acids long. The V segment lost 1 base and the J segment 7 bases; nucleotides outside the gene matches: 11. The CDR3 region is CASSLGVRGRARNEQFF. Written as DNA, the CDR3 is TGTGCCAGCAGCTTAGGGGTTCGCGGGAGGGCCCGGAATGAGCAGTTCTTC. Combining the CDR3 with reference TRBV7-6 and TRBJ2-1 gives the whole variable domain GAGVSQSPRYKVTKRGQDVALRCDPISGHVSLYWYRQALGQGPEFLTYFNYEAQQDKSGLPNDRFSAERPEGSISTLTIQRTEQRDSAMYRCASSLGVRGRARNEQFFGPGTRLTVL.

This clone was found a few times. The identical CDR3 is also encoded by other nucleotide sequences in the sample. The chain has TRBV28 and TRBJ2-2, with 10 bases aligning to TRBD2. The CDR3 is 15 residues long. Germline V lookup: CDR1 MDHEN, CDR2 SYDVKM. The ends lost 3 bases at V and 4 bases at J; junction bases unmatched: 2. Here the CDR3 DNA reads TGTGCCAGCAGTTTGCTAGCGGGAGTCACCGGGGAGCTGTTTTTT. Amino acids: CASSLLAGVTGELFF.

The chain uses TRBV7-9 and TRBJ1-3, with TRBD1 as a possible D gene (6 bases). CDR3 length: 19 residues. Germline V lookup: CDR1 SEHNR, CDR2 FQNEAQ (reference sequence). Trimming took off 5 bases at V and 0 bases at J, with 23 bases between the two ends. The CDR3 here is CASSLPQSLQGDSGNTIYF. In DNA, the CDR3 is TGTGCCAGCAGCCTACCGCAAAGTTTACAGGGCGACTCTGGAAACACCATATATTTT.

This chain joins TRBV28 and TRBJ2-7; D possibly corresponds to TRBD2 (7 bases). Trimming stripped 5 bases from V and 4 bases from J, with 18 bases between. Looked up from germline, CDR1 is MDHEN and CDR2 is SYDVKM. The CDR3 is made up of 15 amino acids. In DNA form, the CDR3 reads TGTGCCAGCAGTCTCCCTAGCGGAGGGGGTTACGAGCAGTACTTC. Its translation is CASSLPSGGGYEQYF.

V usage is TRBV30 and J usage is TRBJ2-7; D perhaps matches TRBD1 (5 bases). This CDR3 region has 14 residues. Germline-derived CDR1 and CDR2 are GTSNPN and SVGIG (reference sequence). Trimming left V 0 bases short and J 0 bases short, with 9 bases between. CDR3 in amino acids: CAWSVVDTSYEQYF. The DNA for the CDR3 is TGTGCCTGGAGTGTAGTGGACACCTCCTACGAGCAGTACTTC.

This clone was counted a few times. V is TRBV6-5 and J is TRBJ2-7, with D possibly being TRBD2 (6 bases). Trimming stripped 6 bases from V and 3 bases from J, with 12 bases between. Germline-derived CDR1 and CDR2 are MNHEY and SVGAGI. This CDR3 spans 13 amino acids. Written as DNA, the CDR3 is TGTGCCAGCAGCCTCGGGACTCACTACGAGCAGTACTTC. Its translation: CASSLGTHYEQYF.

This clone has only one observation. The genes are TRBV4-1 and TRBJ1-2; 8 nucleotides agree with TRBD1. Losses at the gene ends were 6 bases for V and 5 bases for J; bases not matched to a gene: 5. CDR1 and CDR2 from the germline V gene are MGHRA and YSYEKL. The CDR3 runs to 13 residues. As DNA, the CDR3 is TGCGCCAGCAGGTCCGGGACAGGATATGGCTACACCTTC. Protein sequence: CASRSGTGYGYTF.

The chain recombines TRBV13 with TRBJ2-1; 7 positions agree with TRBD2. The CDR3 has 16 residues. The germline gives CDR1 PRHDT, CDR2 FYEKMQ (reference sequence). V lost 5 bases, J lost 7 bases, and 14 bases stayed unmatched. Here the CDR3 reads CASSPSGGGSFNEQFF. The CDR3 DNA follows: TGTGCCAGCAGCCCCTCCGGAGGCGGGAGCTTTAATGAGCAGTTCTTC. Drawing the rest from reference TRBV13 and TRBJ2-1, the complete variable domain is AAGVIQSPRHLIKEKRETATLKCYPIPRHDTVYWYQQGPGQDPQFLISFYEKMQSDKGSIPDRFSAQQFSDYHSELNMSSLELGDSALYFCASSPSGGGSFNEQFFGPGTRLTVL.

This clone appeared a few times. The V and J genes are TRBV19 and TRBJ2-1; TRBD1 agrees at 8 bases. Germline V gives CDR1 LNHDA, CDR2 SQIVND (reference sequence). After removal of 1 base from V and 2 bases from J, the junction contained 1 base not matched to a gene. The CDR3 spans 15 residues. This CDR3 is CASSIGRGPYNEQFF. CDR3 DNA sequence: TGTGCCAGTAGTATAGGCAGGGGGCCCTACAATGAGCAGTTCTTC. Drawing the rest from reference TRBV19 and TRBJ2-1, the complete variable domain is DGGITQSPKYLFRKEGQNVTLSCEQNLNHDAMYWYRQDPGQGLRLIYYSQIVNDFQKGDIAEGYSVSREKKESFPLTVTSAQKNPTAFYLCASSIGRGPYNEQFFGPGTRLTVL.

The chain recombines TRBV7-2 with TRBJ2-7; 7 bases line up with TRBD1. Germline assignment: CDR1 SGHTA and CDR2 FQGNSA. V shed 4 bases, J shed 0 bases, and the junction held 9 bases outside the gene matches. This CDR3 has 16 amino acids. This CDR3 is CASSYPLGQLSYEQYF. The CDR3, as DNA: TGTGCCAGCAGCTACCCCTTGGGACAGCTCTCCTACGAGCAGTACTTC. Complete variable domain (other parts from reference TRBV7-2 and TRBJ2-7): GAGVSQSPSNKVTEKGKDVELRCDPISGHTALYWYRQSLGQGLEFLIYFQGNSAPDKSGLPSDRFSAERTGGSVSTLTIQRTQQEDSAVYLCASSYPLGQLSYEQYFGPGTRLTVT.

This chain joins TRBV9 and TRBJ1-2; 7 bases are a match to TRBD1. Germline loops: CDR1 SGDLS, CDR2 YYNGEE. Trimming removed 3 bases from V and 4 bases from J; junction bases left unmatched: 9. The CDR3 extends over 15 amino acids. The CDR3 spells CASSATGELAYGYTF. Here the CDR3 DNA reads TGTGCCAGCAGCGCTACAGGGGAATTAGCCTATGGCTACACCTTC.

The CDR3 DNA sequence: TGTGCCAGCAGTTACGACCGGACGAGGGATGGCTACACCTTC. It translates to CASSYDRTRDGYTF. The V call is TRBV6-5, the J call TRBJ1-2; no reliable D call. Germline V lookup: CDR1 MNHEY, CDR2 SVGAGI. This CDR3 comprises 14 residues. V lost 2 bases to trimming and J lost 6 bases, with 13 bases between them.

Written as DNA, the CDR3 is TGTGCCAGCGGGGGACAGGGGGAAGATTACGAGCAGTACTTC. Amino acids: CASGGQGEDYEQYF. The rearrangement uses TRBV5-6 and TRBJ2-7; 11 nucleotides match TRBD1. The CDR3 is 14 amino acids. CDR1 and CDR2 from the germline V gene are SGHDT and YYEEEE. V shed 7 bases and J 4 bases; nucleotides not matched to a gene: 7.

This clone showed up just once. The chain carries TRBV9 and TRBJ1-6; 9 nucleotides match TRBD1. Germline values: CDR1 SGDLS, CDR2 YYNGEE. The CDR3 is made up of 15 amino acids. With 3 bases clipped from V and 6 bases from J, the junction kept 4 bases outside the gene matches. CDR3 nucleotides: TGTGCCAGCAGCGGACCGGGACAGGGTAATTCACCCCTCCACTTT. Translated: CASSGPGQGNSPLHF.

The genes are TRBV5-1 and TRBJ2-4; 7 nucleotides line up with TRBD1. V dropped 4 bases and J dropped 0; count of bases not matched to a gene: 7. CDR1 and CDR2 from the germline V gene are SGHRS and YFSETQ. This CDR3 region has 16 residues. The CDR3 sequence: CASSDRTGLAKNIQYF. As DNA, the CDR3 is TGCGCCAGCAGCGACCGGACAGGCTTAGCCAAAAACATTCAGTACTTC.

This clone came up once. The chain combines TRBV7-2 with TRBJ2-6, with D hard to call. This CDR3 comprises 17 residues. Trimming removed 3 bases from V and 2 bases from J, with 14 bases in between. Germline CDR1 reads SGHTA; CDR2 reads FQGNSA. The CDR3 bases are TGTGCCAGCAGCTTGCCCTATGGAACAGCTGGGGCCAACGTCCTGACTTTC. Translating gives CASSLPYGTAGANVLTF.

V usage is TRBV6-1 and J usage is TRBJ2-1; 7 bases line up with TRBD2. V lost 3 bases, J lost 6 bases, and 8 bases stayed unmatched. The CDR3 has 15 amino acids. Germline values: CDR1 MNHNS, CDR2 SASEGT. In DNA form, the CDR3 reads TGTGCCAGCAGTGAGGGAGGGCTAGCGAGCAATGAGCAGTTCTTC. Translation gives CASSEGGLASNEQFF.

The rearrangement uses TRBV11-2 and TRBJ2-7; 7 nucleotides match TRBD2. V shed 5 bases and J 2 bases; nucleotides not matched to a gene: 9. Germline values: CDR1 SGHAT, CDR2 FQNNGV. This CDR3 has 15 residues. CDR3 protein: CASSLAAGGTYEQYF. The CDR3 DNA follows: TGTGCCAGCAGCCTAGCGGCCGGGGGGACCTACGAGCAGTACTTC.

The J gene is TRBJ2-1, the V gene TRBV29-1; TRBD2 agrees at 13 bases. Germline CDR1 and CDR2: SQVTM and ANQGSEA. The CDR3 totals 14 residues. The V and J ends lost 8 bases and 7 bases, in that order; junction bases with no gene match: 8. DNA for the CDR3: TGCAGCCTTCTGACTAGCGGGAGGTCTAATGAGCAGTTCTTC. Its protein is CSLLTSGRSNEQFF.

The rearrangement joins TRBV28 to TRBJ1-5, with D maybe TRBD1 (6 bases). The CDR3 sequence is 16 residues long. V lost 3 bases and J 2 bases, leaving 14 bases between the germline ends. From germline, CDR1 is MDHEN and CDR2 SYDVKM. The CDR3 DNA follows: TGTGCCAGCAGTTTTGCGGGGGCGGGCGGCAATCAGCCCCAGCATTTT. Translated, it gives CASSFAGAGGNQPQHF.

The chain couples TRBV6-1 to TRBJ2-2, with TRBD1 as a possible D gene (5 bases). Germline values: CDR1 MNHNS, CDR2 SASEGT. This CDR3 contains 13 residues. V lost 6 bases, J lost 4 bases, and 9 bases lay in between. The CDR3, as DNA: TGTGCCAGCAGAGCCAGGGTCACCGGGGAGCTGTTTTTT. Its protein is CASRARVTGELFF.